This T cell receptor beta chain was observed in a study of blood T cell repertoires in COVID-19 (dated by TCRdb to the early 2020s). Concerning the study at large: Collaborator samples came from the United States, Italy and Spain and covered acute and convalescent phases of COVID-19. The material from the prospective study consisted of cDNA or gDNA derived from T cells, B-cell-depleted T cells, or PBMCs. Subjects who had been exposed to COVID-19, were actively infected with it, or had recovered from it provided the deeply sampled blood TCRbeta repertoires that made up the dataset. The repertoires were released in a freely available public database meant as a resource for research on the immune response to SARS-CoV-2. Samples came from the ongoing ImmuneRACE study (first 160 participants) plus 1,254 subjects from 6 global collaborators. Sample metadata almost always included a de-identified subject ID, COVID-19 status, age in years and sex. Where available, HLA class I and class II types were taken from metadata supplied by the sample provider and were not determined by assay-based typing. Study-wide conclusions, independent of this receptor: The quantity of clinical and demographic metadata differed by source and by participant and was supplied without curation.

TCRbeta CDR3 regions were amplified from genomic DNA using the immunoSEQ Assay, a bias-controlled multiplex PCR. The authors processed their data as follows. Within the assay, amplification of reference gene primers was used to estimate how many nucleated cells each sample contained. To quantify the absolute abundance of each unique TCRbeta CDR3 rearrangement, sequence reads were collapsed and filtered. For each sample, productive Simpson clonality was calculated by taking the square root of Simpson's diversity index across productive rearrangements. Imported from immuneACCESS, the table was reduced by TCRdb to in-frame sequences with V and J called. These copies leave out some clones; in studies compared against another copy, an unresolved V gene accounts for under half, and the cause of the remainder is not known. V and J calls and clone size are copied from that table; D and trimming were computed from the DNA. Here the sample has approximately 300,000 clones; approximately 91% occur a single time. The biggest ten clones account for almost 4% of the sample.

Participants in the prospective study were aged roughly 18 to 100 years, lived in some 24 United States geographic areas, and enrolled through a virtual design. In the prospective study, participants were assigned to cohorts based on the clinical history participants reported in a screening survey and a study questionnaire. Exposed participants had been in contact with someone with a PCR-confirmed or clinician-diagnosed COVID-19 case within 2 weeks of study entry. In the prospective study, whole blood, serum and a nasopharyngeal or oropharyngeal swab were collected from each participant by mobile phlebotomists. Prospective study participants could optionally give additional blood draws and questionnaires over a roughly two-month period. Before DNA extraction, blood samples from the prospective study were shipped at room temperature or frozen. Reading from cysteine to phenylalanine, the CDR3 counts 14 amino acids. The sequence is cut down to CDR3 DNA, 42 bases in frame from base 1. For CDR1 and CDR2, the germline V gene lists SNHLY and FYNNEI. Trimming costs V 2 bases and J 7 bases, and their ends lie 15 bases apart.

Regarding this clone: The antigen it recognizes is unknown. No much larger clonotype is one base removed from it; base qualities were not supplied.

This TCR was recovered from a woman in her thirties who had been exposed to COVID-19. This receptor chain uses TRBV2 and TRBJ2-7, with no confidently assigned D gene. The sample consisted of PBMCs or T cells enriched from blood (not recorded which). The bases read TGTGCCAGCAGTGAAATTCTTGGGCCGAGAGAGCAGTACTTC. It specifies CASSEILGPREQYF.